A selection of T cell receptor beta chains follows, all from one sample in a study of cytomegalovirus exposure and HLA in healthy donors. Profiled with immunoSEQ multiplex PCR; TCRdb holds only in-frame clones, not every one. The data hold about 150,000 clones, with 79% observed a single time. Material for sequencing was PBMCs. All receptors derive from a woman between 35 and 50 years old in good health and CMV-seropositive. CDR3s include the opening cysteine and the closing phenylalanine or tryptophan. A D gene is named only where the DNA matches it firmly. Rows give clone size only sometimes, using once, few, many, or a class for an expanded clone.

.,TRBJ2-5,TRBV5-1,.,CASSPQSETQYF,TGCGCCAGCAGCCCCCAGTCAGAGACCCAGTACTTC
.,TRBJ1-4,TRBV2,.,CASSDPGGGGGEKLFF,TGTGCCAGCAGTGATCCAGGTGGGGGCGGCGGAGAAAAACTGTTTTTT
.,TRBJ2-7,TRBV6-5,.,CASSYVRYEQYF,TGTGCCAGCAGTTACGTTCGTTACGAGCAGTACTTC
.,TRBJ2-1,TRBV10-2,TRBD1,CASGQGAAYNEQFF,TGCGCCAGCGGACAGGGGGCGGCCTACAATGAGCAGTTCTTC
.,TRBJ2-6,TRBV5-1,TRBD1,CAIKTGSSGANVLTF,TGCGCCATTAAGACAGGGAGCTCTGGGGCCAACGTCCTGACTTTC
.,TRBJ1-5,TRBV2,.,CASRQQYSNQPQHF,TGTGCCAGCAGACAGCAGTATAGCAATCAGCCCCAGCATTTT
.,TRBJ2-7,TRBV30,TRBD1,CAWRGQLEGEQYF,TGTGCCTGGAGGGGACAGTTAGAGGGCGAGCAGTACTTC
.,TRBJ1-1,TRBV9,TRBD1,CASSVGQGGMNTEAFF,TGTGCCAGCAGCGTCGGACAGGGGGGGATGAACACTGAAGCTTTCTTT
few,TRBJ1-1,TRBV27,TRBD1,CAVRPFGQGDTEAFF,TGTGCCGTCCGACCATTTGGACAGGGGGACACTGAAGCTTTCTTT
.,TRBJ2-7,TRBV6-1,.,CASSEAGAVYEQYF,TGTGCCAGCAGTGAAGCAGGGGCCGTATACGAGCAGTACTTC
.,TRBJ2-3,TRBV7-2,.,CASSLGADTQYF,TGTGCCAGCAGCTTAGGCGCAGATACGCAGTATTTT
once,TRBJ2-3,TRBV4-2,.,CASSHPSGDTQYF,TGTGCCAGCAGCCATCCCTCCGGGGATACGCAGTATTTT
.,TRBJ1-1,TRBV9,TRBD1,CASSVGGTGDVGTEAFF,TGTGCCAGCAGCGTAGGGGGGACAGGGGATGTGGGCACTGAAGCTTTCTTT
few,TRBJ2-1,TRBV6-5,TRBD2,CASSYRRGGDNEQFF,TGTGCCAGCAGTTATCGGCGGGGGGGCGACAATGAGCAGTTCTTC
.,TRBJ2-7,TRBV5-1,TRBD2,CASSLEGRGGSEQYF,TGCGCCAGCAGCTTGGAGGGGCGGGGGGGCTCCGAGCAGTACTTC
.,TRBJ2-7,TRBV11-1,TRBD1,CASSKGTGISSYEQYF,TGTGCCAGCAGCAAGGGGACAGGGATCAGCTCCTACGAGCAGTACTTC
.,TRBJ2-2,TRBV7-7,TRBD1,CASSRTGDRGELFF,TGTGCCAGCAGCCGTACAGGGGATAGGGGGGAGCTGTTTTTT
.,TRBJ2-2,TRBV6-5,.,CASSGGRDTGELFF,TGTGCCAGCAGCGGAGGGAGGGACACCGGAGAGCTGTTTTTT
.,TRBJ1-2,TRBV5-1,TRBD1,CASSPDRDFINYGYTF,TGCGCCAGCAGCCCGGACAGGGATTTTATTAACTATGGCTACACCTTC
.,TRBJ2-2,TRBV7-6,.,CASSPQTGRAGELFF,TGTGCCAGCAGCCCGCAGACAGGCCGGGCCGGGGAGCTGTTTTTT
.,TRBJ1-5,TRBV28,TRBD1,CASSPPDRGHQPQHF,TGTGCCAGCAGCCCTCCGGACAGGGGGCATCAGCCCCAGCATTTT
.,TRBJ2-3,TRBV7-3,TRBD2,CASSLGLAATDTQYF,TGTGCCAGCAGCTTAGGACTAGCGGCGACAGATACGCAGTATTTT